Each of the 3 T cell receptor beta chains below was sequenced from the same sample in a study of CD8+ T cells in alopecia areata. Reverse transcribed after extraction, RNA yielded cDNA as the sequencing template. Only in-frame clones appear in the TCRdb table, and some are missing; sequencing was by immunoSEQ multiplex PCR. The sample lists 150,000 to 200,000 clones; less than 80% were seen once. Regarding treatment: oral pan-JAK inhibitor, 5-10 mg twice daily. The sample consisted of CD4+ T cells sorted from blood, taken at week 24, from a patient treated with tofacitinib. Receptors originate from a human donor with alopecia areata.

The V and J genes are TRBV2 and TRBJ2-5; 7 bases match TRBD1. Trimming cost V 7 bases and J 4 bases; bases outside gene matches: 6. The CDR3 is 13 amino acids. Germline-derived CDR1 and CDR2 are SNHLY and FYNNEI. The CDR3 nucleotides read TGTGCCAGCACCGAGACAGGGCCAGAGACCCAGTACTTC. Protein product: CASTETGPETQYF.

The rearrangement links TRBV14 to TRBJ2-1; D is undetermined. The CDR3 is made up of 15 amino acids. Germline V lookup: CDR1 SGHDN, CDR2 FVKESK. Trimming cost V 4 bases and J 10 bases, with 20 bases left between them. The chain's CDR3 is CASSPEDLRIAEQFF. The CDR3 nucleotides read TGTGCCAGCAGCCCCGAGGACCTACGAATTGCGGAGCAGTTCTTC.

The V gene is TRBV10-3, the J gene TRBJ1-6; 7 bases align to TRBD1. Germline-derived CDR1 and CDR2 are ENHRY and SYGVKD. The V segment lost 6 bases and the J segment 10 bases; nucleotides outside the gene matches: 6. The CDR3 extends over 13 amino acids. CDR3 loop: CAIRKDRESPLHF. The CDR3 coding sequence is TGTGCCATCAGAAAAGACAGGGAATCACCCCTCCACTTT.